This passage covers 14 T cell receptor beta chains from one sample sequenced in a study of blood T cells in healthy people across ages (dated by TCRdb to the mid-2010s). The library was produced with 5' RACE. Sequencing took place on an Illumina HiSeq 2500. A second PCR of about 6 to 11 cycles was performed with a sample-barcoded 5' primer and a J-beta primer mix. The raw public data were reprocessed by TCRdb itself: fastp quality trimming at Q25, MiXCR clonotype calling, in-frame beta chains only. Every distinct CDR3 protein forms one entry, paired with its most common genes and DNA. Within this sample are 850,000 to 1,300,000 distinct CDR3 sequences, with under 55% of them counted one time only. The top ten constitute 18% of the sample. The specimen sequenced was blood. The receptors derive from a woman in her fifties or sixties in good health.

This clonotype was observed a handful of times. The chain recombines TRBV5-1 with TRBJ2-1, with TRBD2 matching over 11 bases. The germline gives CDR1 SGHRS, CDR2 YFSETQ. The CDR3 is 14 amino acids. With V trimmed by 0 bases and J by 9 bases, 2 bases remained unmatched. The CDR3 region has the DNA TGCGCCAGCAGCTTGGCTACTAGCGGGGGTGAGCAGTTCTTC. This codes for CASSLATSGGEQFF.

This sequence joins TRBV5-1 and TRBJ2-2; D is possibly TRBD1 (5 bases). The germline V and J ends were trimmed by 2 bases and 6 bases, with 11 bases remaining between them. Germline V gives CDR1 SGHRS, CDR2 YFSETQ. The CDR3 covers 14 residues. The CDR3 protein is CASSLDRRAGELFF. The CDR3 DNA follows: TGCGCCAGCAGCTTAGACAGAAGGGCCGGGGAGCTGTTTTTT.

This chain joins TRBV5-1 and TRBJ2-7; D not resolved. Trimming stripped 1 base from V and 3 bases from J, with 5 bases between. The CDR3 is 12 amino acids. Germline CDR1 reads SGHRS; CDR2 reads YFSETQ. CDR3 coding DNA: TGCGCCAGCAGCTTGCTCAACTACGAGCAGTACTTC. Amino acid sequence: CASSLLNYEQYF.

J is TRBJ1-2 and V is TRBV4-1; weak D call: TRBD1 (6 bases). Trimming shortened V by 2 bases and J by 0 bases, and 13 bases separated the two germline ends. The CDR3 is 16 amino acids. CDR1 and CDR2 (germline): MGHRA, YSYEKL. CDR3 region: CASSQSLAGANYGYTF. The CDR3, as DNA: TGCGCCAGCAGCCAATCTCTAGCAGGGGCTAACTATGGCTACACCTTC.

A few counts support this clonotype. The chain recombines TRBV20-1 with TRBJ2-7; 11 bases align to TRBD2. This CDR3 has 14 residues. V gave up 4 bases and J gave up 3 bases; unmatched junction bases: 5. From germline, CDR1 is DFQATT and CDR2 SNEGSKA (reference sequence). The CDR3 is CSATTSGSFYEQYF. CDR3 nucleotides: TGCAGTGCTACCACTAGCGGGAGTTTCTACGAGCAGTACTTC.

V and J are TRBV29-1 and TRBJ1-2, with 7 positions matching TRBD1. The CDR3 runs to 11 residues. Trimming at V came to 6 bases and at J to 8 bases, leaving 6 bases not matched to a gene. CDR1 SQVTM and CDR2 ANQGSEA come from the germline V gene. The CDR3 DNA reads TGCAGCGTGGAGGGACAGTCAGGCTACACCTTC. Translation gives CSVEGQSGYTF. The full variable domain, with the rest looked up from reference TRBV29-1 and TRBJ1-2, is SAVISQKPSRDICQRGTSLTIQCQVDSQVTMMFWYRQQPGQSLTLIATANQGSEATYESGFVIDKFPISRPNLTFSTLTVSNMSPEDSSIYLCSVEGQSGYTFGSGTRLTVV.

The V gene is TRBV2, the J gene TRBJ2-1; the D is unclear. CDR1 is SNHLY, CDR2 FYNNEI, per germline. The CDR3 spans 11 residues. V lost 4 bases and J 8 bases, leaving 6 bases between the germline ends. The CDR3 region has the DNA TGTGCCAGCAGTGTCACCTATGAGCAGTTCTTC. The encoded protein is CASSVTYEQFF.

This clonotype was counted a few times. The V gene is TRBV5-1, the J gene TRBJ2-1; 7 bases fit TRBD2. This CDR3 has 15 amino acids. V was clipped by 0 bases and J by 8 bases; unmatched bases: 8. Looked up from germline, CDR1 is SGHRS and CDR2 is YFSETQ. The CDR3: CASSLVGREFDEQFF. In DNA, the CDR3 is TGCGCCAGCAGCTTGGTGGGGCGGGAGTTCGATGAGCAGTTCTTC. The entire variable domain, with the rest obtained from reference TRBV5-1 and TRBJ2-1, is as follows: KAGVTQTPRYLIKTRGQQVTLSCSPISGHRSVSWYQQTPGQGLQFLFEYFSETQRNKGNFPGRFSGRQFSNSRSEMNVSTLELGDSALYLCASSLVGREFDEQFFGPGTRLTVL.

The gene calls are TRBV11-2 and TRBJ2-6, with 12 bases fitting TRBD2. V lost 3 bases and J lost 0; bases outside the gene matches: 9. CDR3 size: 20 residues. Per the germline V gene, CDR1 is SGHAT and CDR2 is FQNNGV. The CDR3 reads CASSFGLAGTQSSGANVLTF. The DNA of the CDR3 is TGTGCCAGCAGCTTTGGACTAGCGGGAACCCAGAGCTCTGGGGCCAACGTCCTGACTTTC.

Regarding this clonotype: This could be a read error, since a much larger clone is one nucleotide away. The genes are TRBV10-3 and TRBJ2-7; unclear D gene. Per germline, CDR1 ENHRY and CDR2 SYGVKD. The CDR3 has 15 residues. The CDR3 sequence: CAISKSPDGPYEQYF. The CDR3 DNA sequence: TGTGCCATCAGTAAGTCGCCGGACGGCCCCTACGAGCAGTACTTC.

The rearrangement uses TRBV5-1 and TRBJ2-6; 10 bases are shared with TRBD1. V trimming: 4 bases; J trimming: 1 base; junction bases outside the gene matches: 5. This CDR3 has 17 amino acids. CDR1 and CDR2 from the germline V gene are SGHRS and YFSETQ. CDR3 protein: CASSPWTGGSGANVLTF. As DNA, the CDR3 is TGCGCCAGCAGCCCTTGGACAGGGGGATCTGGGGCCAACGTCCTGACTTTC.

This clonotype has just a few counts. The chain joins TRBV27 to TRBJ2-5; the match to TRBD1 covers 7 bases. The J call may be mistaken, given a closer DNA end match to TRBJ2-7. The CDR3 contains 15 residues. Germline V gives CDR1 MNHEY, CDR2 SMNVEV (reference sequence). The CDR3 protein is CATHPGGQSLHEQYF. CDR3 bases: TGTGCCACCCACCCAGGGGGACAGAGCTTACACGAGCAGTACTTC.

The chain is built from TRBV24-1 and TRBJ2-1; perhaps TRBD2 as D (6 bases). The DNA matches TRBJ2-7 better at its end, which makes the J call doubtful. This CDR3 region has 17 residues. Germline values: CDR1 KGHDR, CDR2 SFDVKD. CDR3 nucleotides: TGTGCCACCAGTGATTGTCGGCCGGAGGGTTCCTACAATGAGCAGTACTTC. This encodes CATSDCRPEGSYNEQYF.

The chain employs TRBV25-1 and TRBJ2-7, with no clear D. Trimming cost V 3 bases and J 2 bases, with 11 bases left between them. Germline V gene lookup returns CDR1 MGHDK and CDR2 SYGVNS. CDR3 length: 14 residues. The CDR3 loop reads CASSEALLTYEQYF. CDR3 DNA: TGTGCCAGCAGTGAGGCTTTACTTACCTACGAGCAGTACTTC.